One and the same sample provided the 28 T cell receptor beta chains below, sequenced in a study of cytomegalovirus exposure and HLA in healthy donors. The study ran its PCR with 60 Vbeta and 13 Jbeta primers. Using immunoSEQ multiplex PCR, the repertoire was profiled, and TCRdb retains in-frame clones only, with some absent. The top ten clones hold 2.5% of a sample with about 86,000 clones, roughly 73% of them seen once. Sequences were obtained from PBMCs. All receptors come from a male donor in good health and CMV-seropositive.

The chain employs TRBV19 and TRBJ1-5; unclear D gene. CDR1 is LNHDA, CDR2 SQIVND, per germline (reference sequence). The CDR3 contains 16 residues. V was cut by 4 bases and J by 8 bases, with 21 bases left in between. The chain's CDR3 is CASSTPGRGVFEPQHF. The CDR3 DNA is TGTGCCAGTAGTACCCCCGGCCGGGGAGTTTTTGAGCCCCAGCATTTT.

This clone was detected ten times or more. The chain uses TRBV4-2 and TRBJ2-2; 11 nucleotides match TRBD2. Germline V gene lookup returns CDR1 LGHNA and CDR2 YNFKEQ. CDR3 size: 16 residues. J gave up 6 bases and V 0 bases, and 3 bases lay outside the gene matches. This CDR3 is CASSQETSGSPGELFF. The CDR3 DNA is TGTGCCAGCAGCCAAGAAACTAGCGGGAGCCCCGGGGAGCTGTTTTTT.

The CDR3 here is CASSPTTGGLAGTDTQYF. Written as DNA, the CDR3 is TGTGCCAGCTCACCAACGACAGGGGGTCTAGCGGGCACAGATACGCAGTATTTT. The chain couples TRBV18 to TRBJ2-3; 9 nucleotides agree with TRBD1. Germline assignment: CDR1 KGHSH and CDR2 LQKENI. Germline trimming cut 2 bases from V and 1 base from J; bases unmatched to any gene: 10. This CDR3 contains 18 residues.

The rearrangement links TRBV5-6 to TRBJ1-2; TRBD1 aligns across 7 bases. The germline gives CDR1 SGHDT, CDR2 YYEEEE. CDR3 size: 16 residues. J gave up 7 bases and V 3 bases, and 15 bases lay outside the gene matches. In DNA form, the CDR3 reads TGTGCCAGCAGCTCACAAACGGGAGGGGGCGGGCCTGGCTACACCTTC. Translation gives CASSSQTGGGGPGYTF.

The gene calls are TRBV5-4 and TRBJ2-7, with TRBD1 identical over 7 bases. The ends lost 4 bases at V and 4 bases at J; junction bases unmatched: 8. Germline loops: CDR1 SGHNT, CDR2 YYREEE (reference sequence). The CDR3 has 14 amino acids. Here the CDR3 reads CASSPRTGLYEQYF. Written as DNA, the CDR3 is TGTGCCAGCAGCCCCAGGACAGGCCTATACGAGCAGTACTTC.

The V gene is TRBV5-4, the J gene TRBJ1-5, with a weak D call TRBD1 (6 bases). CDR3 length: 15 residues. Trimming removed 4 bases from V and 2 bases from J, with 13 bases in between. The germline V gene has CDR1 SGHNT and CDR2 YYREEE (reference sequence). CDR3 residues: CASSRGGAGNQPQHF. Here the CDR3 DNA reads TGTGCCAGCAGCCGTGGGGGGGCTGGCAATCAGCCCCAGCATTTT. The full variable domain, completed using reference TRBV5-4 and TRBJ1-5, is ETGVTQSPTHLIKTRGQQVTLRCSSQSGHNTVSWYQQALGQGPQFIFQYYREEENGRGNFPPRFSGLQFPNYSSELNVNALELDDSALYLCASSRGGAGNQPQHFGDGTRLSIL.

This clone was counted once. The chain uses TRBV6-5 and TRBJ2-3; 8 nucleotides align to TRBD1. Per germline, CDR1 MNHEY and CDR2 SVGAGI. J was trimmed by 15 bases and V by 2 bases; bases with no gene match: 7. The CDR3 has 12 residues. The CDR3 reads CASSYDRGEKYF. The CDR3 DNA sequence: TGTGCCAGCAGTTACGACAGGGGTGAAAAATATTTT.

In this sample, this clone turned up once. The chain recombines TRBV6-6 with TRBJ2-2; maybe TRBD2 (5 bases). CDR3 length equals 13 residues. V shed 5 bases and J shed 4 bases, with 8 bases lying between them. CDR1 is MNHNY, CDR2 SVGAGI, per germline (reference sequence). The DNA for the CDR3 is TGTGCCAGCAGTCGAGGAGGCACCGGGGAGCTGTTTTTT. Translation gives CASSRGGTGELFF.

The rearrangement links TRBV25-1 to TRBJ2-1; 9 bases line up with TRBD2. Germline CDR1 and CDR2: MGHDK and SYGVNS. The CDR3 is 16 amino acids. V shed 3 bases and J 0 bases; nucleotides not matched to a gene: 3. The CDR3: CASSDLAGASYNEQFF. The CDR3 region has the DNA TGTGCCAGCAGTGACTTAGCGGGAGCCTCCTACAATGAGCAGTTCTTC.

The chain employs TRBV6-4 and TRBJ2-7; D is possibly TRBD1 (6 bases). This CDR3 has 15 residues. V was clipped by 8 bases and J by 3 bases, with 20 bases between them. CDR1 is MRHNA, CDR2 SNTAGT, per germline. The CDR3 DNA is TGTGCCAGCTGCCCCTGGGGTCAGGGGTTCTACGAGCAGTACTTC. This encodes CASCPWGQGFYEQYF.

This chain connects TRBV29-1 to TRBJ2-7, with 10 bases matching TRBD1. Germline CDR1 SQVTM, CDR2 ANQGSEA. The CDR3 totals 15 residues. J gave up 2 bases and V 3 bases, and 7 bases lay outside the gene matches. CDR3 sequence: CSVEGPGTGAYEQYF. The CDR3 DNA is TGCAGCGTTGAGGGCCCCGGGACAGGGGCCTACGAGCAGTACTTC.

The CDR3 here is CASSHTSGRPRGEQYF. The CDR3 bases are TGTGCCAGCAGTCACACTAGCGGGAGGCCTCGGGGCGAGCAGTACTTC. The rearrangement joins TRBV27 to TRBJ2-7; 12 nucleotides align to TRBD2. Trimming cost V 5 bases and J 6 bases; bases outside gene matches: 11. There are 16 residues in the CDR3. Germline loops: CDR1 MNHEY, CDR2 SMNVEV (reference sequence).

The genes are TRBV5-3 and TRBJ2-4; 12 bases map to TRBD2. Being an ORF, TRBV5-3 has a function that is uncertain. The CDR3 contains 18 residues. V lost 4 bases and J lost 0; bases outside the gene matches: 8. The chain's CDR3 is CARSMRGLAGIAKNIQYF. CDR3 DNA: TGTGCCAGAAGCATGAGAGGACTAGCGGGAATAGCCAAAAACATTCAGTACTTC.

The V call is TRBV2, the J call TRBJ2-5, with D perhaps TRBD2 (6 bases). The germline V gene has CDR1 SNHLY and CDR2 FYNNEI. V was clipped by 4 bases and J by 5 bases, with 17 bases between them. This CDR3 is built from 15 residues. Here the CDR3 DNA reads TGTGCCAGCAGTGTTATTTCTAGCGCCGGGGAGACCCAGTACTTC. This codes for CASSVISSAGETQYF.

The chain recombines TRBV2 with TRBJ2-7; 12 bases are shared with TRBD2. J was trimmed by 5 bases and V by 9 bases; bases with no gene match: 5. The CDR3 loop spans 13 amino acids. CDR1 SNHLY and CDR2 FYNNEI come from the germline V gene. In nucleotides, the CDR3 is TGTGCCAGTCGACTAGCGGGAGCCCACGAGCAGTACTTC. Its translation: CASRLAGAHEQYF.

J is TRBJ1-2 and V is TRBV6-5, with 11 positions matching TRBD1. J gave up 8 bases and V 6 bases, and 5 bases lay outside the gene matches. CDR3 length equals 13 residues. Germline V gene sequence: CDR1 MNHEY, CDR2 SVGAGI. The CDR3 bases are TGTGCCAGCAGAACCGGGACAGGGGGAGGCTACACCTTC. Translation gives CASRTGTGGGYTF.

This chain connects TRBV9 to TRBJ2-2, with D possibly TRBD1 on 5 matching bases. This CDR3 is 13 amino acids long. Trimming pared 4 bases from V and 6 bases from J, leaving 10 bases between. Germline V gives CDR1 SGDLS, CDR2 YYNGEE. DNA of the CDR3: TGTGCCAGCAGCTATGAAGGGGCCGGGGAGCTGTTTTTT. Amino acid sequence: CASSYEGAGELFF.

Comments on this clone: The same CDR3 can be traced to other DNA sequences in this sample. V is TRBV19 and J is TRBJ2-6, with D possibly TRBD2 on 5 matching bases. CDR3 length: 15 residues. Germline V gene data show CDR1 as LNHDA and CDR2 as SQIVND (reference sequence). V was pared by 1 base and J by 2 bases, with 6 bases between. The CDR3 DNA is TGTGCCAGTAGTATAGGAGGGACTGGGGCCAACGTCCTGACTTTC. Translating gives CASSIGGTGANVLTF. Drawing the rest from reference TRBV19 and TRBJ2-6, the complete variable domain is DGGITQSPKYLFRKEGQNVTLSCEQNLNHDAMYWYRQDPGQGLRLIYYSQIVNDFQKGDIAEGYSVSREKKESFPLTVTSAQKNPTAFYLCASSIGGTGANVLTFGAGSRLTVL.

The genes are TRBV5-4 and TRBJ2-3, with 8 bases that match TRBD2. With V trimmed by 0 bases and J by 1 base, 10 bases remained unmatched. Germline values: CDR1 SGHNT, CDR2 YYREEE (reference sequence). The CDR3 is made up of 18 amino acids. The CDR3 nucleotides are TGTGCCAGCAGCTTGGATCCCCCGGGAGGGTATGGCACAGATACGCAGTATTTT. This sequence encodes CASSLDPPGGYGTDTQYF.

This chain joins TRBV19 and TRBJ2-6; TRBD2 agrees at 8 bases. Germline V CDR1 and CDR2: LNHDA, SQIVND (reference sequence). This CDR3 contains 15 residues. J was trimmed by 2 bases and V by 9 bases; bases with no gene match: 6. CDR3 protein: CASYGRAAGANVLTF. For the CDR3, the DNA is TGTGCCAGCTACGGGAGGGCCGCTGGGGCCAACGTCCTGACTTTC.

J is TRBJ1-6 and V is TRBV28; 7 bases match TRBD1. In germline, CDR1 is MDHEN, CDR2 SYDVKM. V lost 6 bases, J lost 6 bases, and 5 bases stayed unmatched. The CDR3 covers 14 residues. The CDR3 sequence is CASRAGQINSPLHF. DNA of the CDR3: TGTGCCAGCAGGGCGGGACAGATTAATTCACCCCTCCACTTT.

The V call is TRBV5-1, the J call TRBJ2-1; 8 positions agree with TRBD2. Germline assignment: CDR1 SGHRS and CDR2 YFSETQ. V gave up 1 base and J gave up 7 bases; unmatched junction bases: 10. The CDR3 is 16 residues long. The DNA of the CDR3 is TGCGCCAGCAGCTTGAATCCGGGAGGGCGAAAAAATGAGCAGTTCTTC. Translating gives CASSLNPGGRKNEQFF.

This clone was recorded once. The chain has TRBV7-6 and TRBJ2-3; 9 bases align to TRBD1. Trimming took 4 bases from V and 3 from J; bases not matched to a gene: 11. Germline values: CDR1 SGHVS, CDR2 FNYEAQ. CDR3 length: 17 residues. The CDR3 loop is CASSSNRGRIGTDTQYF. In DNA form, the CDR3 reads TGTGCCAGCAGCTCGAACAGGGGGCGGATCGGGACAGATACGCAGTATTTT.

This rearrangement joins TRBV9 to TRBJ2-3; no firm D call. V lost 0 bases and J lost 6, with 5 bases in between. Germline values: CDR1 SGDLS, CDR2 YYNGEE. CDR3 length: 12 residues. CDR3 coding DNA: TGTGCCAGCAGCGTAGCTTTGGATACGCAGTATTTT. Protein product: CASSVALDTQYF.

The chain recombines TRBV7-9 with TRBJ1-1, with unresolved D. V lost 2 bases and J 2 bases, leaving 9 bases between the germline ends. From germline, CDR1 is SEHNR and CDR2 FQNEAQ (reference sequence). The CDR3 loop spans 14 amino acids. The CDR3 protein is CASSLYGINTEAFF. The CDR3 DNA follows: TGTGCCAGCAGCTTATACGGGATAAACACTGAAGCTTTCTTT.

The sample holds one count of this clone. The V call is TRBV9, the J call TRBJ2-5; 9 bases are a match to TRBD2. Germline V gene sequence: CDR1 SGDLS, CDR2 YYNGEE. The CDR3 is 15 residues long. Unmatched junction bases numbered 5, after V lost 0 bases and J lost 5 bases. CDR3 loop: CASSVEAGGVETQYF. CDR3 coding DNA: TGTGCCAGCAGCGTAGAAGCGGGAGGAGTTGAGACCCAGTACTTC.

This clone appeared once. The chain combines TRBV7-2 with TRBJ2-4; 10 nucleotides agree with TRBD2. The V and J ends lost 4 bases and 0 bases, in that order; junction bases with no gene match: 6. The CDR3 loop spans 17 amino acids. Germline V gene sequence: CDR1 SGHTA, CDR2 FQGNSA. The CDR3 spells CASSSPGLAVAKNIQYF. Here the CDR3 DNA reads TGTGCCAGCAGCTCCCCCGGACTAGCGGTAGCCAAAAACATTCAGTACTTC.

This clone was recorded once. This chain connects TRBV9 to TRBJ2-1; possible D gene TRBD2, 6 bases. Trimming removed 3 bases from V and 9 bases from J, with 16 bases in between. Germline CDR1 is SGDLS and CDR2 is YYNGEE. CDR3 length equals 14 residues. The CDR3 spells CASSATLAPSEQFF. As DNA, the CDR3 is TGTGCCAGCAGCGCCACCCTAGCGCCTAGTGAGCAGTTCTTC.